This T cell receptor (beta chain) appears in the sequencing data of a study of cytomegalovirus exposure and HLA in healthy donors. PCR involved 60 Vbeta and 13 Jbeta primers. Method: immunoSEQ multiplex PCR; TCRdb's copy keeps in-frame clones and lacks some. The repertoire holds approximately 150,000 clones, with 76% as singletons. V was clipped by 9 bases and J by 0 bases, with 14 bases between them. CDR3 length: 14 amino acids. Looked up from germline, CDR1 is LNHDA and CDR2 is SQIVND (reference sequence). The V call is TRBV19, the J call TRBJ1-2; D gene ambiguous. Sequenced sample: PBMCs. This receptor was taken from a male donor in good health and CMV-seronegative. CDR3 DNA sequence: TGTGCCAGCTCTGCCGCAGGCTCTAACTATGGCTACACCTTC. Translating it yields CASSAAGSNYGYTF.